This TCR beta chain was profiled in a study of cytomegalovirus exposure and HLA in healthy donors. The study's findings and limits: According to the study, roughly 180 TCR beta chains were cytomegalovirus-associated.

60 Vbeta and 13 Jbeta primers were used in PCR. Profiling relied on immunoSEQ multiplex PCR, and the TCRdb table lists in-frame clones only, not all of them. There are roughly 190,000 clones in the sample; approximately 80% occur only once, and about 1.1% lies in the top ten. Deletions cut 1 base from V and 2 bases from J, with 15 bases between. This CDR3 has 17 residues. The V gene's germline CDR1 is SEHNR and CDR2 FQNEAQ (reference sequence). This clone was recorded a few times. Its antigen is as yet unknown. The source material was PBMCs. The source is a woman aged 40 to 55 in good health and CMV-seronegative. The chain recombines TRBV7-9 with TRBJ1-3; D gene unclear. The CDR3 reads CASSLEDSGVAGNTIYF. CDR3 DNA sequence: TGTGCCAGCAGCTTAGAGGACTCTGGGGTGGCTGGAAACACCATATATTTT.